The 25 T cell receptor beta chains reported below all come from one sample, sequenced in a study of OX40 agonist ivuxolimab in advanced cancers. Profiled with immunoSEQ multiplex PCR; TCRdb holds only in-frame clones, not every one. Of roughly 120,000 clones in the sample, approximately 90% are singletons; the top ten hold roughly 0.85%. Source: CD4+ or CD8+ T cells sorted from blood, taken in a trial of the OX40 agonist ivuxolimab. These receptors all stem from an adult with an advanced solid tumor such as melanoma, head and neck, liver or kidney cancer.

The V and J genes are TRBV7-3 and TRBJ2-1; D is unresolved. The CDR3 totals 14 residues. Germline V gene sequence: CDR1 SGHTA, CDR2 FQGTGA. The V end lost 3 bases, the J end lost 5 bases, and 11 bases lay between the germline ends. In DNA form, the CDR3 reads TGTGCCAGCAGCTTCTTGAGTGGAGACAATGAGCAGTTCTTC. It specifies CASSFLSGDNEQFF.

The chain recombines TRBV27 with TRBJ1-5; D is uncertain. V was pared by 0 bases and J by 0 bases, with 3 bases between. This CDR3 region has 14 residues. Germline V CDR1 and CDR2: MNHEY, SMNVEV (reference sequence). CDR3 in amino acids: CASSLSGSNQPQHF. For the CDR3, the DNA is TGTGCCAGCAGTTTATCCGGTAGCAATCAGCCCCAGCATTTT.

This clone turned up a few times. The V call is TRBV2, the J call TRBJ1-5; 9 bases line up with TRBD1. The CDR3 loop spans 14 amino acids. Trimming took 6 bases from V and 4 from J; bases not matched to a gene: 4. Germline V CDR1 and CDR2: SNHLY, FYNNEI. CDR3 bases: TGTGCCAGCAGCGGGACAGGGCGGAATCAGCCCCAGCATTTT. It specifies CASSGTGRNQPQHF.

V usage is TRBV9 and J usage is TRBJ2-5, with 9 positions matching TRBD2. Per the germline V gene, CDR1 is SGDLS and CDR2 is YYNGEE. The ends lost 4 bases at V and 4 bases at J; junction bases unmatched: 8. The CDR3 has 15 amino acids. The CDR3 is CASSPSGREGETQYF. CDR3 in DNA: TGTGCCAGCAGCCCCAGTGGGCGGGAGGGAGAGACCCAGTACTTC.

This chain joins TRBV7-2 and TRBJ2-1; possibly TRBD2 for D (5 bases). V shed 2 bases and J shed 2 bases, with 22 bases lying between them. Germline V gives CDR1 SGHTA, CDR2 FQGNSA. CDR3 length: 19 residues. CDR3 DNA: TGTGCCAGCAGCTTAAACCCGGGATTAGGCTACACAACCTACAATGAGCAGTTCTTC. It specifies CASSLNPGLGYTTYNEQFF.

The V call is TRBV15, the J call TRBJ2-3; D might be TRBD1 or TRBD2, each matching 5 bases. CDR1 is LNHNV, CDR2 YYDKDF, per germline (reference sequence). V lost 0 bases to trimming and J lost 5 bases, with 18 bases between them. This CDR3 has 17 amino acids. In nucleotides, the CDR3 is TGTGCCACCAGCAGAGATGATTTCGGGACCGGTGGAGATACGCAGTATTTT. Residues: CATSRDDFGTGGDTQYF.

This CDR3 reads CASSPDVGSPLHF. In DNA, the CDR3 is TGTGCCAGCAGCCCTGACGTGGGGTCACCCCTCCACTTT. The J gene is TRBJ1-6, the V gene TRBV27; D uncertain. The V gene's germline CDR1 is MNHEY and CDR2 SMNVEV (reference sequence). The CDR3 loop spans 13 amino acids. V was clipped by 6 bases and J by 10 bases, with 13 bases between them.

The J gene is TRBJ1-5, the V gene TRBV29-1; D gene uncertain. Deletions cut 4 bases from V and 6 bases from J, with 13 bases between. The germline gives CDR1 SQVTM, CDR2 ANQGSEA. CDR3 length: 13 amino acids. The CDR3 nucleotides read TGCAGCGTTGGAGGCCGGATCGGTCAGCCCCAGCATTTT. Translation: CSVGGRIGQPQHF.

The chain is built from TRBV5-1 and TRBJ2-3; D might be TRBD2 (6 bases). CDR1 SGHRS and CDR2 YFSETQ come from the germline V gene. The CDR3 runs to 14 residues. The V end lost 7 bases, the J end lost 2 bases, and 14 bases lay between the germline ends. Here the CDR3 DNA reads TGCGCCAGCTGGCGGGACGGGTACACAGATACGCAGTATTTT. It specifies CASWRDGYTDTQYF.

This chain links TRBV5-8 with TRBJ2-6, with 10 positions matching TRBD1. V lost 5 bases and J lost 1; bases outside the gene matches: 9. This CDR3 contains 18 residues. Germline CDR1 and CDR2: SGHTS and YDEGEE. This CDR3 reads CASSYFPGQGSGANVLTF. The DNA for the CDR3 is TGTGCCAGCAGTTACTTCCCGGGACAGGGGTCTGGGGCCAACGTCCTGACTTTC.

The J gene is TRBJ2-1, the V gene TRBV5-1; 13 nucleotides match TRBD2. The V segment lost 0 bases and the J segment 8 bases; nucleotides outside the gene matches: 5. The CDR3 extends over 16 amino acids. Germline loops: CDR1 SGHRS, CDR2 YFSETQ. The CDR3 nucleotides are TGCGCCAGCAGCTTGGGAGGACTAGCGGGAGCGGATGAGCAGTTCTTC. Its protein product is CASSLGGLAGADEQFF.

The rearrangement links TRBV7-9 to TRBJ1-1; 9 positions match TRBD1. V shed 5 bases, J shed 5 bases, and the junction held 6 bases outside the gene matches. There are 14 residues in the CDR3. Germline V gene sequence: CDR1 SEHNR, CDR2 FQNEAQ (reference sequence). CDR3 in amino acids: CASSQGQGETEAFF. The DNA of the CDR3 is TGTGCCAGCAGCCAGGGACAGGGAGAAACTGAAGCTTTCTTT.

The chain links TRBV30 to TRBJ1-4, with D possibly matching TRBD1 (5 bases). The CDR3 has 10 residues. V was pared by 7 bases and J by 14 bases, with 14 bases between. The V gene's germline CDR1 is GTSNPN and CDR2 SVGIG (reference sequence). The CDR3 DNA reads TGTGCCTTGGGAGGGGAAAGGCTGTTTTTT. This translates into CALGGERLFF.

This clone was counted a few times. This sequence joins TRBV7-2 and TRBJ1-5; D uncertain. Germline CDR1 reads SGHTA; CDR2 reads FQGNSA. V lost 5 bases and J 0 bases, leaving 14 bases between the germline ends. The CDR3 loop spans 16 amino acids. CDR3 protein: CASSPSRFNSNQPQHF. CDR3 bases: TGTGCCAGCAGCCCCAGCCGGTTCAATAGCAATCAGCCCCAGCATTTT.

This clone was picked up one time. The chain is built from TRBV2 and TRBJ1-2, with D possibly TRBD1 on 5 matching bases. From germline, CDR1 is SNHLY and CDR2 FYNNEI. The CDR3 loop spans 15 amino acids. Trimming cost V 5 bases and J 5 bases, with 18 bases left between them. In nucleotides, the CDR3 is TGTGCCAGCAGTCCCAGGGTCCCCTCTGCATATGGCTACACCTTC. Translated: CASSPRVPSAYGYTF.

The rearrangement joins TRBV10-3 to TRBJ1-5; 7 bases are shared with TRBD1. V lost 4 bases, J lost 3 bases, and 3 bases stayed unmatched. Germline values: CDR1 ENHRY, CDR2 SYGVKD. The CDR3 consists of 14 residues. In DNA, the CDR3 is TGTGCCATCAGTGTTCAGGGGGACAATCAGCCCCAGCATTTT. Its protein is CAISVQGDNQPQHF.

CDR3: CASSLSQGSYGYTF. CDR3 nucleotide sequence: TGCGCCAGCAGCTTATCCCAGGGGAGCTATGGCTACACCTTC. This sequence joins TRBV5-1 and TRBJ1-2; a weak D match, TRBD1 (6 bases). There are 14 residues in the CDR3. V was shortened by 2 bases and J by 4 bases, with 12 bases between the two germline ends. Per the germline V gene, CDR1 is SGHRS and CDR2 is YFSETQ.

V gene TRBV7-2 combines with J gene TRBJ2-1; D ambiguous. The CDR3 contains 12 residues. With 5 bases removed from V and 7 bases from J, the gap between germline ends came to 9 bases. CDR1 and CDR2 (germline): SGHTA, FQGNSA. The CDR3 sequence is CASSPLQNEQFF. DNA for the CDR3: TGTGCCAGCAGCCCACTCCAGAATGAGCAGTTCTTC.

The chain employs TRBV2 and TRBJ1-3; no clear D gene. The V gene's germline CDR1 is SNHLY and CDR2 FYNNEI. V lost 2 bases and J 3 bases, leaving 8 bases between the germline ends. The CDR3 is 14 amino acids. CDR3 nucleotides: TGTGCCAGCAGTGAAATCGGGAGTGGAAACACCATATATTTT. This translates into CASSEIGSGNTIYF.

The chain links TRBV28 to TRBJ1-5, with 8 bases fitting TRBD1. Per the germline V gene, CDR1 is MDHEN and CDR2 is SYDVKM. With 6 bases clipped from V and 5 bases from J, the junction kept 9 bases outside the gene matches. This CDR3 has 15 residues. The CDR3 DNA is TGTGCCAGCAGCCCTCAGGGGGCCATATATCAGCCCCAGCATTTT. Protein: CASSPQGAIYQPQHF. The full variable domain, with the rest looked up from reference TRBV28 and TRBJ1-5, is DVKVTQSSRYLVKRTGEKVFLECVQDMDHENMFWYRQDPGLGLRLIYFSYDVKMKEKGDIPEGYSVSREKKERFSLILESASTNQTSMYLCASSPQGAIYQPQHFGDGTRLSIL.

This clone was seen just once. The chain is built from TRBV28 and TRBJ1-2; D perhaps matches TRBD1 (5 bases). Germline-derived CDR1 and CDR2 are MDHEN and SYDVKM. The CDR3 consists of 14 residues. V lost 5 bases, J lost 0 bases, and 10 bases lay in between. The CDR3 DNA reads TGTGCCAGCAGTGTTGGGGGAGCTAACTATGGCTACACCTTC. Amino acid sequence: CASSVGGANYGYTF.

V and J are TRBV4-3 and TRBJ1-4; possibly TRBD1 for D (5 bases). The V and J ends lost 0 bases and 7 bases respectively, with 12 bases between them. From germline, CDR1 is LGHNA and CDR2 YSLEER. The CDR3 loop spans 15 amino acids. The chain's CDR3 is CASSQDVRESEKLFF. CDR3 nucleotides: TGCGCCAGCAGCCAAGACGTCAGGGAGAGTGAAAAACTGTTTTTT.

The chain carries TRBV29-1 and TRBJ1-1, with 8 bases lining up with TRBD1. The V gene's germline CDR1 is SQVTM and CDR2 ANQGSEA. J gave up 1 base and V 6 bases, and 4 bases lay outside the gene matches. The CDR3 has 13 amino acids. CDR3 DNA: TGCAGCGTGAGGGACAGGAGGAACACTGAAGCTTTCTTT. Translating it yields CSVRDRRNTEAFF.

The V and J genes are TRBV7-9 and TRBJ2-3; 11 bases align to TRBD2. V shed 3 bases, J shed 5 bases, and the junction held 7 bases outside the gene matches. The CDR3 consists of 16 residues. Germline V CDR1 and CDR2: SEHNR, FQNEAQ (reference sequence). This chain's CDR3 is CASSFLLAGVGDTQYF. As DNA, the CDR3 is TGTGCCAGCAGCTTTCTACTAGCGGGAGTTGGAGATACGCAGTATTTT.

The chain recombines TRBV11-2 with TRBJ1-1; D not resolved. V lost 5 bases and J lost 0, with 7 bases in between. The CDR3 extends over 13 amino acids. CDR1 and CDR2 (germline): SGHAT, FQNNGV. CDR3 DNA sequence: TGTGCCAGCAGCGGTCAGATGAACACTGAAGCTTTCTTT. Its protein product is CASSGQMNTEAFF.